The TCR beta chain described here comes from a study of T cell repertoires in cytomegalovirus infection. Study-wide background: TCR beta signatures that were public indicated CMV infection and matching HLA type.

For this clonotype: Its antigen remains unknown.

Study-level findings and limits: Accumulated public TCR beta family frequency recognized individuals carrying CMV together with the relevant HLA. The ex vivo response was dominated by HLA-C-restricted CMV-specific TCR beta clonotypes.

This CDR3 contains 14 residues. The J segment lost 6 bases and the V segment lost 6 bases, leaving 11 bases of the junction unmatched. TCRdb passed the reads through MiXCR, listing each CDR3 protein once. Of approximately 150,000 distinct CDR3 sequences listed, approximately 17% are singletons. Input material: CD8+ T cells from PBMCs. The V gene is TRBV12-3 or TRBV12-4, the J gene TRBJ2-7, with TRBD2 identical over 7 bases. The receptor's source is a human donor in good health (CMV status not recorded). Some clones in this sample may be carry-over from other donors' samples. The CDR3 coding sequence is TGTGCCAGCAGCCCCGGGGCGGGGGTGCTCGAGCAGTACTTC. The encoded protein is CASSPGAGVLEQYF.